Listed below are T cell receptor beta chains from one sample, sequenced in a study of vaccination and CD4 T cells after COVID-19. TCRdb fed the PCR reads into MiXCR, producing one record per CDR3 protein. This table has more than 7,000 distinct CDR3 sequences, about 50% appearing once. Their target antigens are unknown. Sequencing used CD4+ T cells from blood, cultured in vitro. These receptors all come from a human donor who had recovered from COVID-19. Each CDR3 is given with its conserved first and last residue. D genes are given only for firm matches. The size entry is marked missing in some rows and otherwise reads once, few, many or a size class.

clone size: few
D gene: -
J gene: TRBJ1-3
V gene: TRBV6-1
CDR3 DNA: TGTGCCAGCACCCCCGTGGCTTCTGGAAACACCATATATTTT
CDR3 protein: CASTPVASGNTIYF

clone size: -
D gene: -
J gene: TRBJ1-2
V gene: TRBV11-2
CDR3 DNA: TGTGCCAGCAGCTTAGATGGGGGAAAGGGTGGCTACACCTTC
CDR3 protein: CASSLDGGKGGYTF

clone size: -
D gene: TRBD1
J gene: TRBJ1-6
V gene: TRBV20-1
CDR3 DNA: TGCAGTGCTAGAAGCGGGACAGTTCTCCACTTT
CDR3 protein: CSARSGTVLHF

clone size: -
D gene: TRBD2
J gene: TRBJ2-3
V gene: TRBV28
CDR3 DNA: TGTGCCAGCAGTTTCGGGGGGGGGACCGTTACAGATACGCAGTATTTT
CDR3 protein: CASSFGGGTVTDTQYF

clone size: once
D gene: TRBD2
J gene: TRBJ2-5
V gene: TRBV9
CDR3 DNA: TGTGCCAGCGGCGGGGGGGGCGGGGGGGAGACCCAGTACTTC
CDR3 protein: CASGGGGGGETQYF

clone size: few
D gene: -
J gene: TRBJ2-2
V gene: TRBV7-9
CDR3 DNA: TGTGCCAGCAGTCCTCAGGGGCTAGGACGGACCGGGGAGCTGTTTTTT
CDR3 protein: CASSPQGLGRTGELFF

clone size: few
D gene: -
J gene: TRBJ2-5
V gene: TRBV20-1
CDR3 DNA: TGCAGTGCTCCCTCGGGGGGCCCGGAGACCCAGTACTTC
CDR3 protein: CSAPSGGPETQYF

clone size: -
D gene: TRBD1
J gene: TRBJ1-3
V gene: TRBV20-1
CDR3 DNA: TGCAGTCTAAGGGGGCAAGGAAACACCATATATTTT
CDR3 protein: CSLRGQGNTIYF

clone size: -
D gene: -
J gene: TRBJ1-1
V gene: TRBV5-4
CDR3 DNA: TGTGCCAGCAGCCGGACGAACACTGAAGCTTTCTTT
CDR3 protein: CASSRTNTEAFF

clone size: -
D gene: -
J gene: TRBJ2-5
V gene: TRBV20-1
CDR3 DNA: TGCAGTGCCCCCTCCGCTCGGTACGAAGAGACCCAGTACTTC
CDR3 protein: CSAPSARYEETQYF

clone size: few
D gene: TRBD2
J gene: TRBJ2-7
V gene: TRBV3-1
CDR3 DNA: TGTGCCAGCAGCCAAGGGACTAGCGGTTTCTACGAGCAGTACTTC
CDR3 protein: CASSQGTSGFYEQYF

clone size: -
D gene: TRBD2
J gene: TRBJ2-2
V gene: TRBV7-6
CDR3 DNA: TGTGCCAGCAGCCCCCTCGGGACTAGCGGGCCCCCGGAAATAATCGGGGATCCCACCGGGGAGCTGTTTTTT
CDR3 protein: CASSPLGTSGPPEIIGDPTGELFF

clone size: once
D gene: -
J gene: TRBJ1-2
V gene: TRBV24-1
CDR3 DNA: TGTGCCACCGGGGACACTAACTATGGCTACACCTTC
CDR3 protein: CATGDTNYGYTF

clone size: few
D gene: -
J gene: TRBJ2-3
V gene: TRBV14
CDR3 DNA: TGTGCCAGCACCCAGTTACGGAGCACAGATACGCAGTATTTT
CDR3 protein: CASTQLRSTDTQYF

clone size: few
D gene: -
J gene: TRBJ2-4
V gene: TRBV20-1
CDR3 DNA: TGCAGTGCTAGTGAGGGAACGGGGGCCAAAAACATTCAGTACTTC
CDR3 protein: CSASEGTGAKNIQYF

clone size: -
D gene: -
J gene: TRBJ2-2
V gene: TRBV2
CDR3 DNA: TGTGCCAGCAGTGATAACACCGGGGAGCTGTTTTTT
CDR3 protein: CASSDNTGELFF

clone size: -
D gene: -
J gene: TRBJ1-1
V gene: TRBV5-4
CDR3 DNA: TGTGCCAGCAGCTTGGCCGGGGGGCACCACTTTGAAGCTTTCTTT
CDR3 protein: CASSLAGGHHFEAFF

clone size: -
D gene: TRBD2
J gene: TRBJ2-5
V gene: TRBV24-1
CDR3 DNA: TGTGCCACCAGTGATTGGACTAGCGGGAGTAATCTCCCCCAAGAGACCCAGTACTTC
CDR3 protein: CATSDWTSGSNLPQETQYF

clone size: few
D gene: -
J gene: TRBJ1-1
V gene: TRBV10-3
CDR3 DNA: TGTGCCATCAGTGAGCGGGAGGGCACCTCTAACACTGAAGCTTTCTTT
CDR3 protein: CAISEREGTSNTEAFF

clone size: -
D gene: -
J gene: TRBJ1-1
V gene: TRBV5-1
CDR3 DNA: TGCGCCAGCAGCCCCAGCGCGGGGTGGGTCACTGAAGCTTTCTTT
CDR3 protein: CASSPSAGWVTEAFF

clone size: -
D gene: -
J gene: TRBJ2-3
V gene: TRBV6-4
CDR3 DNA: TGTGCCAGCAGTGTCTTGGGCTCGAAAGGGGATACGCAGTATTTT
CDR3 protein: CASSVLGSKGDTQYF

clone size: -
D gene: -
J gene: TRBJ1-3
V gene: TRBV11-3
CDR3 DNA: TGTGCCAGCAGCTTAACTTCCTCTGGAAACACCATATATTTT
CDR3 protein: CASSLTSSGNTIYF

clone size: -
D gene: TRBD1
J gene: TRBJ1-2
V gene: TRBV6-2/TRBV6-3
CDR3 DNA: TGTGCCAGTAGAGGACAGGCGCGGGGCTACACCTTC
CDR3 protein: CASRGQARGYTF

clone size: -
D gene: -
J gene: TRBJ2-5
V gene: TRBV7-9
CDR3 DNA: TGTGCCAGCAGCTTTTCACAAGAGACCCAGTACTTC
CDR3 protein: CASSFSQETQYF

clone size: few
D gene: -
J gene: TRBJ1-6
V gene: TRBV27
CDR3 DNA: TGTGCCAGCAGTTTAGGGGTGACACGGATTAATTCACCCCTCCACTTT
CDR3 protein: CASSLGVTRINSPLHF

clone size: -
D gene: -
J gene: TRBJ1-2
V gene: TRBV2
CDR3 DNA: TGTGCCAGCTCCTGGGAGTATGGCTACACCTTC
CDR3 protein: CASSWEYGYTF

clone size: -
D gene: -
J gene: TRBJ2-5
V gene: TRBV11-2
CDR3 DNA: TGTGCCAGCAGCCCGTCCTACACCCAAGAGACCCAGTACTTC
CDR3 protein: CASSPSYTQETQYF

clone size: -
D gene: -
J gene: TRBJ2-5
V gene: TRBV7-8
CDR3 DNA: TGTGCCAGCAGCTTAGATCCGGAGGTGGACACCCAGTACTTC
CDR3 protein: CASSLDPEVDTQYF